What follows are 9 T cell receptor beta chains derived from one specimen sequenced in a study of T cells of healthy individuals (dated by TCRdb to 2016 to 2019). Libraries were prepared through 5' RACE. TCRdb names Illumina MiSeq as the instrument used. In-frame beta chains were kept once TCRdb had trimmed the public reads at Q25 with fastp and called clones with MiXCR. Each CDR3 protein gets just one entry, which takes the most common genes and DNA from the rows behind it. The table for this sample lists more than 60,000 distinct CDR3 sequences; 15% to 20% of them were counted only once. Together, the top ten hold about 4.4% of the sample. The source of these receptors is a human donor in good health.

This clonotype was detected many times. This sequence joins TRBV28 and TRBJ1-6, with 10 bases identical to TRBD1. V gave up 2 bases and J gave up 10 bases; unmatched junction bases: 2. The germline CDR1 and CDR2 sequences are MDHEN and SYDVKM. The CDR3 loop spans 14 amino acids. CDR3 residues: CASSLDRGRSPLHF. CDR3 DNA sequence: TGTGCCAGCAGTTTAGACAGGGGGCGATCACCCCTCCACTTT.

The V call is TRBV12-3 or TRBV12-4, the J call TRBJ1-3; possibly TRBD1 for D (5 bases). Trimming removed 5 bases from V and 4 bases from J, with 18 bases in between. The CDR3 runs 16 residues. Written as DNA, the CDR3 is TGTGCCAGCAGTCGAGGGGTGTCGGCACTCGGAAACACCATATATTTT. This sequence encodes CASSRGVSALGNTIYF.

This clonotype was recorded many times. CDR3 sequence reads: CATSVSSGKPQHF. CDR3 in DNA: TGTGCCACCAGCGTCTCCTCCGGGAAGCCCCAGCATTTT. V gene TRBV15 combines with J gene TRBJ1-5; D is unclear. Per the germline V gene, CDR1 is LNHNV and CDR2 is YYDKDF (reference sequence). This CDR3 contains 13 residues. Trimming pared 5 bases from V and 8 bases from J, leaving 13 bases between. The full variable domain, its missing parts supplied by reference TRBV15 and TRBJ1-5, is DAMVIQNPRYQVTQFGKPVTLSCSQTLNHNVMYWYQQKSSQAPKLLFHYYDKDFNNEADTPDNFQSRRPNTSFCFLDIRSPGLGDTAMYLCATSVSSGKPQHFGDGTRLSIL.

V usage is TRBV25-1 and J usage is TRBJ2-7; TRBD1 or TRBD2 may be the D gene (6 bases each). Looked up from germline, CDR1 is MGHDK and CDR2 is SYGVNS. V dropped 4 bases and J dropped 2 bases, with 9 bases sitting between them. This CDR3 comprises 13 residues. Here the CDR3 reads CASSGGATYEQYF. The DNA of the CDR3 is TGTGCCAGCAGTGGGGGGGCCACCTACGAGCAGTACTTC.

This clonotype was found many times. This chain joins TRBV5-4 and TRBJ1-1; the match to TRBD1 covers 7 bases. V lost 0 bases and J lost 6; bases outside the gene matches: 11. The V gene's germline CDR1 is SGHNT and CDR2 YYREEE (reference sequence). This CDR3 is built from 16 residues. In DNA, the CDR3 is TGTGCCAGCAGCTTGGCGACGACAGGGATTGGAGCTGAAGCTTTCTTT. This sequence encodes CASSLATTGIGAEAFF.

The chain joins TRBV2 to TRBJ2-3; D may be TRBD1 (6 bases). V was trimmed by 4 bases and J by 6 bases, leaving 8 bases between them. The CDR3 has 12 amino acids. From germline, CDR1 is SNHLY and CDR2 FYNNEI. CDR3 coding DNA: TGTGCCAGCAGTGCCCAGGGGGATACGCAGTATTTT. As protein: CASSAQGDTQYF.

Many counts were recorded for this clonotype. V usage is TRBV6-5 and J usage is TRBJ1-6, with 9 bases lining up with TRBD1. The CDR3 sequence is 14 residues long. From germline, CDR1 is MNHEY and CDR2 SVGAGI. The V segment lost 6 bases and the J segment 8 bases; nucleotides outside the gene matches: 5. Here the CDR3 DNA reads TGTGCCAGCAGACCGGGACAGGGACATTCACCCCTCCACTTT. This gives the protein CASRPGQGHSPLHF.

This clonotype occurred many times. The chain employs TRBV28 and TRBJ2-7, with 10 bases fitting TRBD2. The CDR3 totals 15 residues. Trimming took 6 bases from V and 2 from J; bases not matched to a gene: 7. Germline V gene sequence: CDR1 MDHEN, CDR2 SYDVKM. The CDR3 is CASSPHTSGAYEQYF. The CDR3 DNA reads TGTGCCAGCAGCCCCCATACTAGCGGGGCCTACGAGCAGTACTTC.

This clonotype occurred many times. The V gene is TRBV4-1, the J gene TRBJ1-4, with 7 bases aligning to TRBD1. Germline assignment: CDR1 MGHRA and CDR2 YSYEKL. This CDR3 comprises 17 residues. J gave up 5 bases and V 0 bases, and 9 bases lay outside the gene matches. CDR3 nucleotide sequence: TGCGCCAGCAGCCAAGATGGCACCGGAGGGGGCAATGAAAAACTGTTTTTT. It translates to CASSQDGTGGGNEKLFF.